This T cell receptor (beta chain) appears in the sequencing data of a study of CD8 T cells in Susac syndrome. Study-wide points: The authors acknowledged that their TCR sequencing and HLA analysis involved a relatively small number of individuals.

RNA was extracted with the RNeasy kit, and a quantity of 0.5 to 1 ug was reverse transcribed using random hexamers. Amplification of TCR beta CDR3 across 54 Vbeta and 13 Jbeta was performed with immunoSEQ multiplex PCR. TCRdb called the immunoSEQ multiplex PCR reads again in MiXCR, with one record for every CDR3 protein. The sample carries about 300,000 distinct CDR3 sequences, approximately 85% recorded once. V shed 5 bases, J shed 3 bases, and the junction held 3 bases outside the gene matches. CDR1 is SEHNR, CDR2 FQNEAQ, per germline (reference sequence). This CDR3 spans 13 amino acids. The sample holds a few counts of this clonotype. Antigen specificity is unknown. Sequencing targeted TCR beta in blood CD8+ and CD4+ T cells.

This TCR derives from a human donor with multiple sclerosis. Sample: CD8+ T cells from PBMCs. The V gene is TRBV7-9, the J gene TRBJ1-2; 7 nucleotides agree with TRBD1. CDR3 coding DNA: TGTGCCAGCAGCCTCGGGACAGACTATGGCTACACCTTC. Residues: CASSLGTDYGYTF.